The clone carrying this T cell receptor (beta chain) was seen ten or more times. Trimming took off 6 bases at V and 3 bases at J, with 8 bases between the two ends. Per the germline V gene, CDR1 is DFQATT and CDR2 is SNEGSKA (reference sequence). The CDR3 totals 11 residues. These data originate in a study of metastatic and nonmetastatic thyroid tumors. Treatment of any kind had been given to no patient before thyroid surgery. Using MiXCR, TCRdb re-called clones from the PCR reads. The table shows 85,000 to 100,000 clones, with approximately 11% occurring only once. The receptor was derived from a female donor with papillary thyroid cancer or a benign thyroid nodule (not recorded which). Some clones in this sample may be carry-over from other donors' samples. Sequencing used blood. This chain links TRBV20-1 with TRBJ1-2; D is ambiguous. CDR3 nucleotide sequence: TGCAGTGCATTCCCGGACTATGGCTACACCTTC. Its protein product is CSAFPDYGYTF.